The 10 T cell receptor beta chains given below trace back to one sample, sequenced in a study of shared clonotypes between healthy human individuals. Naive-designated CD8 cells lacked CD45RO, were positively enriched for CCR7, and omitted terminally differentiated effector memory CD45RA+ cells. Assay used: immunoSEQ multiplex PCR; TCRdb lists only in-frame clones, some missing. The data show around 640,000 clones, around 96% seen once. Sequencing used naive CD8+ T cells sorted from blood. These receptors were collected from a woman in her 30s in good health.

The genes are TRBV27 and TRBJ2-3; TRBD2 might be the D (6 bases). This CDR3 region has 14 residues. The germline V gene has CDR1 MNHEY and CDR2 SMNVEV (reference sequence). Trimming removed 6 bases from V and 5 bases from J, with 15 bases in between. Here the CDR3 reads CASRPGLRGDTQYF. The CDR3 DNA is TGTGCCAGCAGGCCGGGCCTGCGGGGAGATACGCAGTATTTT.

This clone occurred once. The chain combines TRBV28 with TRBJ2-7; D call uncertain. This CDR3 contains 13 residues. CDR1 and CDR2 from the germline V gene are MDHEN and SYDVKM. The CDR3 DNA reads TGTGCTACCAGGCCCGGCGGCTCCTACGAGCAGTACTTC. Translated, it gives CATRPGGSYEQYF.

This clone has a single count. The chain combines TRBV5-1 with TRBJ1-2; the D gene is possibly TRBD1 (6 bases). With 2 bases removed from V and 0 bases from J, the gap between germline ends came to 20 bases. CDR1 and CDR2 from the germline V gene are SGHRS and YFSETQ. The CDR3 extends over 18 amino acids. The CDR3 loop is CASSFRAGGGIANYGYTF. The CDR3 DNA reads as TGCGCCAGCAGCTTTCGTGCGGGGGGCGGAATAGCTAACTATGGCTACACCTTC.

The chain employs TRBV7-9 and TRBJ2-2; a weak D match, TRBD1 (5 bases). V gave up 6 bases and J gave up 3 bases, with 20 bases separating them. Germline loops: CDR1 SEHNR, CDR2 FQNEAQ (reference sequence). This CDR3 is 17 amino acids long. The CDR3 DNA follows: TGTGCCAGCAGGTTTGGGCCAGGGTGGCCTGACACCGGGGAGCTGTTTTTT. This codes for CASRFGPGWPDTGELFF.

The CDR3 loop is CASSSTAGADGNTIYF. DNA of the CDR3: TGTGCCAGCAGTTCGACGGCGGGGGCCGATGGAAACACCATATATTTT. The chain employs TRBV27 and TRBJ1-3; D might be TRBD1 (6 bases). Per the germline V gene, CDR1 is MNHEY and CDR2 is SMNVEV (reference sequence). V was pared by 4 bases and J by 3 bases, with 16 bases between. This CDR3 has 16 amino acids.

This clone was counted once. The CDR3 region is CASSLAGTGSSGNTIYF. As DNA, the CDR3 is TGTGCCAGCAGCTTAGCCGGGACAGGAAGCTCTGGAAACACCATATATTTT. The V and J genes are TRBV5-6 and TRBJ1-3; 8 positions match TRBD1. Trimming took 2 bases from V and 0 from J; bases not matched to a gene: 7. The length of the CDR3 is 17 residues. Germline values: CDR1 SGHDT, CDR2 YYEEEE.

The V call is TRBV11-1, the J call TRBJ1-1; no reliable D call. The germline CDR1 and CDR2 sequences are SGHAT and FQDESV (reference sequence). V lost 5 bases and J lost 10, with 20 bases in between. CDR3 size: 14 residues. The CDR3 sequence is CASSPDGGIMGAFF. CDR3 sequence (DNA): TGTGCCAGCAGCCCGGACGGAGGGATTATGGGAGCTTTCTTT.

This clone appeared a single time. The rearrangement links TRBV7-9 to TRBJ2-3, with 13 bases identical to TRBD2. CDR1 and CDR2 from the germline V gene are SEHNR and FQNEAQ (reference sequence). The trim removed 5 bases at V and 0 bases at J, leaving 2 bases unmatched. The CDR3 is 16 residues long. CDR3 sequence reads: CASSLTSGRSTDTQYF. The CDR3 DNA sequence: TGTGCCAGCAGCCTGACTAGCGGGAGGAGCACAGATACGCAGTATTTT.

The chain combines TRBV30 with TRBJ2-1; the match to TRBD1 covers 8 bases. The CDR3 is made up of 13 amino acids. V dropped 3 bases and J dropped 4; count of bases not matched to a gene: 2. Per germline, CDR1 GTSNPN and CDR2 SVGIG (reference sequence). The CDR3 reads CAWRDRVYNEQFF. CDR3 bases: TGTGCCTGGAGGGACAGGGTTTACAATGAGCAGTTCTTC.

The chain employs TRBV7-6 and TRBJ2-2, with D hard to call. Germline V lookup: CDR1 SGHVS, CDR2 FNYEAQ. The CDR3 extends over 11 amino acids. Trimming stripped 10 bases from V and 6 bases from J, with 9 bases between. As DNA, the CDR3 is TGTGCCACACGGGCAGCCGGGGAGCTGTTTTTT. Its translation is CATRAAGELFF.